Following are 26 T cell receptor beta chains from one sample sequenced in a study of beta chain features in type 1 diabetes. Findings and caveats of the study: Type 1 diabetes patients showed a moderate but significant shortening of TCRB CDR3s in all four CD4+ subsets.

Expressed TCRB transcripts were sequenced after all isolated RNA was converted to cDNA. TCRdb's table, derived via immunoSEQ multiplex PCR, lists solely in-frame clones and lacks some. Of around 280,000 clones listed, around 16% are singletons. The antigens for these receptors are not known. Input material: naive CD4+ T cells from blood. The receptors originated from a man aged 18 to 29 with type 1 diabetes.

This clone was observed a handful of times. The CDR3 DNA sequence: TGTGCCAGCAGCGCAGCGGGACTAGCGGTCTACAATGAGCAGTTCTTC. It yields the protein CASSAAGLAVYNEQFF. The V and J genes are TRBV9 and TRBJ2-1; TRBD2 aligns across 11 bases. Germline V gene lookup returns CDR1 SGDLS and CDR2 YYNGEE. The CDR3 runs 16 residues. V dropped 3 bases and J dropped 3; count of bases not matched to a gene: 5. Drawing the rest from reference TRBV9 and TRBJ2-1, the complete variable domain is DSGVTQTPKHLITATGQRVTLRCSPRSGDLSVYWYQQSLDQGLQFLIQYYNGEERAKGNILERFSAQQFPDLHSELNLSSLELGDSALYFCASSAAGLAVYNEQFFGPGTRLTVL.

This rearrangement joins TRBV7-9 to TRBJ1-1; no reliable D call. Trimming cost V 3 bases and J 0 bases, with 5 bases left between them. Per the germline V gene, CDR1 is SEHNR and CDR2 is FQNEAQ (reference sequence). The CDR3 totals 13 residues. Here the CDR3 reads CASSLVVNTEAFF. The CDR3 DNA follows: TGTGCCAGCAGCTTGGTAGTGAACACTGAAGCTTTCTTT. The full variable domain, its missing parts supplied by reference TRBV7-9 and TRBJ1-1, is DTGVSQNPRHKITKRGQNVTFRCDPISEHNRLYWYRQTLGQGPEFLTYFQNEAQLEKSRLLSDRFSAERPKGSFSTLEIQRTEQGDSAMYLCASSLVVNTEAFFGQGTRLTVV.

This clone was seen a handful of times. The chain joins TRBV28 to TRBJ2-7, with 7 bases identical to TRBD1. This CDR3 contains 12 residues. Germline V lookup: CDR1 MDHEN, CDR2 SYDVKM. V gave up 7 bases and J gave up 6 bases; unmatched junction bases: 6. In nucleotides, the CDR3 is TGTGCCAGCATGAGGGCAGGGGGCGAGCAGTACTTC. It translates to CASMRAGGEQYF.

The rearrangement links TRBV4-3 to TRBJ2-2, with a weak D call TRBD1 (5 bases). V lost 8 bases and J lost 4, with 14 bases in between. The CDR3 runs 14 residues. The germline V gene encodes CDR1 LGHNA and CDR2 YSLEER. Written as DNA, the CDR3 is TGCGCCAGCGCACAGGACCTACTCACCGGGGAGCTGTTTTTT. Amino acid sequence: CASAQDLLTGELFF.

J is TRBJ2-1 and V is TRBV5-1; unclear D gene. V was trimmed by 0 bases and J by 7 bases, leaving 11 bases between them. In germline, CDR1 is SGHRS, CDR2 YFSETQ. CDR3 length: 14 amino acids. The CDR3 DNA reads TGCGCCAGCAGCTTGGTAGCTACCAGAAATGAGCAGTTCTTC. This gives the protein CASSLVATRNEQFF.

This clone was recorded a few times. The chain uses TRBV30 and TRBJ2-3; 13 bases line up with TRBD2. The V segment lost 3 bases and the J segment 3 bases; nucleotides outside the gene matches: 6. Per the germline V gene, CDR1 is GTSNPN and CDR2 is SVGIG (reference sequence). This CDR3 region has 16 residues. CDR3 sequence reads: CAWRQLAGGRTDTQYF. CDR3 DNA sequence: TGTGCCTGGAGGCAACTAGCGGGGGGGCGGACAGATACGCAGTATTTT.

In this sample, this clone turned up a few times. The chain employs TRBV5-4 and TRBJ1-6; 7 bases are shared with TRBD1. Trimming took 4 bases from V and 5 from J; bases not matched to a gene: 3. Germline CDR1 and CDR2: SGHNT and YYREEE (reference sequence). The CDR3 consists of 14 residues. CDR3 sequence: CASSRGQDNSPLHF. In nucleotides, the CDR3 is TGTGCCAGCAGCCGCGGACAGGATAATTCACCCCTCCACTTT.

This clone was recorded a few times. This rearrangement joins TRBV9 to TRBJ1-1, with 7 bases that match TRBD1. CDR1 and CDR2 from the germline V gene are SGDLS and YYNGEE. V shed 0 bases, J shed 4 bases, and the junction held 6 bases outside the gene matches. This CDR3 has 15 amino acids. This CDR3 is CASSVADRASTEAFF. DNA of the CDR3: TGTGCCAGCAGCGTAGCAGACAGGGCCTCCACTGAAGCTTTCTTT.

CDR3 nucleotide sequence: TGTGCCAGCAGCGTGACTAGTAGGGGGCTTTACTTC. It specifies CASSVTSRGLYF. V and J are TRBV11-2 and TRBJ2-5, with a tentative D call TRBD1 (7 bases). This CDR3 spans 12 amino acids. Deletions cut 5 bases from V and 14 bases from J, with 18 bases between. Germline CDR1 SGHAT, CDR2 FQNNGV. Full variable domain (rest looked up from reference TRBV11-2 and TRBJ2-5): EAGVAQSPRYKIIEKRQSVAFWCNPISGHATLYWYQQILGQGPKLLIQFQNNGVVDDSQLPKDRFSAERLKGVDSTLKIQPAKLEDSAVYLCASSVTSRGLYFGPGTRLLVL.

This clone was found a few times. V is TRBV7-8 and J is TRBJ2-1, with 10 bases that match TRBD2. This CDR3 contains 15 residues. The ends lost 4 bases at V and 3 bases at J; junction bases unmatched: 3. Germline V gene sequence: CDR1 SGHVS, CDR2 FQNEAQ. CDR3: CASSSSGGFYNEQFF. The DNA for the CDR3 is TGTGCCAGCAGCTCTAGCGGGGGTTTCTACAATGAGCAGTTCTTC.

The gene calls are TRBV5-1 and TRBJ2-2; 7 bases fit TRBD1. Trimming took 2 bases from V and 6 from J; bases not matched to a gene: 10. Germline V CDR1 and CDR2: SGHRS, YFSETQ. This CDR3 comprises 16 residues. Here the CDR3 DNA reads TGCGCCAGCAGCTTATCCGGGACAGTCCTCTCCGGGGAGCTGTTTTTT. Translating gives CASSLSGTVLSGELFF.

This clone was detected a few times. This chain joins TRBV4-1 and TRBJ2-5; 9 nucleotides line up with TRBD2. This CDR3 comprises 17 residues. Germline loops: CDR1 MGHRA, CDR2 YSYEKL. V trimming: 1 base; J trimming: 5 bases; junction bases outside the gene matches: 11. The CDR3 nucleotides read TGCGCCAGCAGCCAAGTCTGGCGGGGGGGAGGTGGGGAGACCCAGTACTTC. This codes for CASSQVWRGGGGETQYF.

The chain has TRBV27 and TRBJ2-3; 7 bases are a match to TRBD1. J was trimmed by 3 bases and V by 2 bases; bases with no gene match: 5. Germline V lookup: CDR1 MNHEY, CDR2 SMNVEV (reference sequence). The CDR3 consists of 15 residues. CDR3 region: CASSLLQGTTDTQYF. The CDR3, as DNA: TGTGCCAGCAGTTTACTACAGGGGACAACAGATACGCAGTATTTT.

This rearrangement joins TRBV10-2 to TRBJ1-2; D gene unclear. V was pared by 4 bases and J by 4 bases, with 13 bases between. The CDR3 totals 14 residues. The germline V gene encodes CDR1 WSHSY and CDR2 SAAADI. This CDR3 reads CASSGQVGFYGYTF. The DNA of the CDR3 is TGCGCCAGCAGTGGACAAGTCGGTTTCTATGGCTACACCTTC.

This clone came up a few times. The chain couples TRBV14 to TRBJ2-7; D remains ambiguous. V dropped 4 bases and J dropped 6 bases, with 13 bases sitting between them. This CDR3 contains 13 residues. Looked up from germline, CDR1 is SGHDN and CDR2 is FVKESK. The CDR3 DNA sequence: TGTGCCAGCAGCCCCCGAGAACGCTGCGAGCAGTACTTC. It yields the protein CASSPRERCEQYF.

This sequence joins TRBV7-9 and TRBJ2-5, with TRBD1 identical over 11 bases. The V gene's germline CDR1 is SEHNR and CDR2 FQNEAQ (reference sequence). The CDR3 is 15 amino acids. The junction had 4 bases not matched to a gene; V was cut back by 5 bases and J by 2 bases. CDR3 in amino acids: CASSEGQGGQETQYF. The CDR3 coding sequence is TGTGCCAGCAGCGAGGGACAGGGGGGACAAGAGACCCAGTACTTC.

This chain connects TRBV9 to TRBJ2-1, with D unclear. Between the trimmed V and J ends, which lost 0 bases and 4 bases, there was a span of 8 bases. The CDR3 spans 14 residues. The germline CDR1 and CDR2 sequences are SGDLS and YYNGEE. This chain's CDR3 is CASSVANQYNEQFF. The DNA for the CDR3 is TGTGCCAGCAGCGTAGCTAATCAATACAATGAGCAGTTCTTC.

The genes are TRBV7-9 and TRBJ2-5, with a tentative D call TRBD2 (6 bases). The CDR3 totals 17 residues. The V and J ends lost 3 bases and 2 bases respectively, with 19 bases between them. CDR1 is SEHNR and CDR2 is FQNEAQ in the germline V gene (reference sequence). For the CDR3, the DNA is TGTGCCAGCAGCTTGGGGGGATCAGGGTTCCTTCAAGAGACCCAGTACTTC. Its translation is CASSLGGSGFLQETQYF. The entire variable domain, with the rest obtained from reference TRBV7-9 and TRBJ2-5, is as follows: DTGVSQNPRHKITKRGQNVTFRCDPISEHNRLYWYRQTLGQGPEFLTYFQNEAQLEKSRLLSDRFSAERPKGSFSTLEIQRTEQGDSAMYLCASSLGGSGFLQETQYFGPGTRLLVL.

V and J are TRBV30 and TRBJ1-2; no reliable D call. CDR3 length: 14 residues. The germline CDR1 and CDR2 sequences are GTSNPN and SVGIG (reference sequence). V lost 4 bases to trimming and J lost 4 bases, with 16 bases between them. CDR3 nucleotides: TGTGCCTGGACCACGGACCTAGGAGGCTATGGCTACACCTTC. Protein sequence: CAWTTDLGGYGYTF.

This clone was seen a handful of times. The chain employs TRBV15 and TRBJ2-1; 10 bases are shared with TRBD2. Germline V CDR1 and CDR2: LNHNV, YYDKDF (reference sequence). V lost 3 bases to trimming and J lost 5 bases; unmatched junction nucleotides: 4. CDR3 length: 15 amino acids. DNA of the CDR3: TGTGCCACCAGCAGGAGGACTAGCGGAGACAATGAGCAGTTCTTC. Its translation is CATSRRTSGDNEQFF.

This clone was detected only a few times. The V call is TRBV29-1, the J call TRBJ2-7; tentative D call: TRBD2 (6 bases). This CDR3 has 13 amino acids. V lost 3 bases, J lost 5 bases, and 14 bases lay in between. The germline V gene has CDR1 SQVTM and CDR2 ANQGSEA. CDR3: CSVEGGKLHEQYF. CDR3 coding DNA: TGCAGCGTTGAGGGCGGGAAGCTCCACGAGCAGTACTTC.

The chain carries TRBV7-2 and TRBJ1-2; D might be TRBD1 (5 bases). CDR1 SGHTA and CDR2 FQGNSA come from the germline V gene. The CDR3 consists of 12 residues. V lost 5 bases, J lost 5 bases, and 9 bases lay in between. The CDR3: CASSLGHYGYTF. In DNA, the CDR3 is TGTGCCAGCAGCCTAGGACATTATGGCTACACCTTC.

This clone came up a few times. The chain recombines TRBV29-1 with TRBJ2-1; 9 nucleotides match TRBD2. Trimming at V came to 4 bases and at J to 1 base, leaving 8 bases not matched to a gene. From germline, CDR1 is SQVTM and CDR2 ANQGSEA. This CDR3 contains 16 residues. The CDR3, as DNA: TGCAGCGTTGCCGTTAGCGGGGGCCTTTCCTACAATGAGCAGTTCTTC. Protein product: CSVAVSGGLSYNEQFF.

This clone was counted between two and nine times. V and J are TRBV5-1 and TRBJ2-3, with TRBD1 matching over 9 bases. The CDR3 loop spans 15 amino acids. Trimming removed 3 bases from V and 3 bases from J; junction bases left unmatched: 5. Per the germline V gene, CDR1 is SGHRS and CDR2 is YFSETQ. CDR3 sequence reads: CASSSAGQGTDTQYF. The CDR3 nucleotides read TGCGCCAGCAGCTCAGCGGGACAGGGAACAGATACGCAGTATTTT. The full variable domain, in which reference TRBV5-1 and TRBJ2-3 provide the parts outside the CDR3, is KAGVTQTPRYLIKTRGQQVTLSCSPISGHRSVSWYQQTPGQGLQFLFEYFSETQRNKGNFPGRFSGRQFSNSRSEMNVSTLELGDSALYLCASSSAGQGTDTQYFGPGTRLTVL.

The V and J genes are TRBV4-1 and TRBJ2-1; D perhaps matches TRBD2 (6 bases). The V and J ends lost 8 bases and 5 bases respectively, with 16 bases between them. Germline lookup yields CDR1 MGHRA and CDR2 YSYEKL. The CDR3 totals 14 residues. CDR3 nucleotide sequence: TGCGCCAGCTCCAGGAGGGGCTTGAACAATGAGCAGTTCTTC. It codes for CASSRRGLNNEQFF.

The chain is built from TRBV27 and TRBJ2-5; 14 bases are a match to TRBD2. J was trimmed by 9 bases and V by 5 bases; bases with no gene match: 11. CDR3 length equals 16 residues. The germline V gene has CDR1 MNHEY and CDR2 SMNVEV (reference sequence). The CDR3 loop is CASSRGTSGGVLAQYF. DNA for the CDR3: TGTGCCAGCAGTCGCGGGACTAGCGGGGGAGTTTTGGCCCAGTACTTC.